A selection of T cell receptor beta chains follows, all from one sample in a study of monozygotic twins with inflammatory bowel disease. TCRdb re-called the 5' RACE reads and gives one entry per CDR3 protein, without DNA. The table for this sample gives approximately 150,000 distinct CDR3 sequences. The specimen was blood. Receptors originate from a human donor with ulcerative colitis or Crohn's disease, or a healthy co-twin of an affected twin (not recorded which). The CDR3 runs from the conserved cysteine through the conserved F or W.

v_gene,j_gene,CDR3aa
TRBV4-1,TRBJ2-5,CASSQVAGSWDQYF
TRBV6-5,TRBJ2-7,CASRDRGPYEQYF
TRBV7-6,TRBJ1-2,CASSWDGRGLFGYTF
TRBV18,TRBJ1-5,CASSPDGINQPQHF
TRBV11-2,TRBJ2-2,CASSPRFSGGRTNTGELFF
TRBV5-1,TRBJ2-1,CASSTQGPDNEQFF
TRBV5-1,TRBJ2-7,CASTVDYPPYEQYF
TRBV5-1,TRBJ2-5,CASSVASFGSARTQYF
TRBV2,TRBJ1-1,CASGGRGNTEAFF
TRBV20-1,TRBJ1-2,CSARSGLNYGYTF
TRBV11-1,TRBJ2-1,CASSTRQKTNEQFF
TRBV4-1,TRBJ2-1,CASSHQGFGTYNEQFF
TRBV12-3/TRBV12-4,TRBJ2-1,CASSSWVLNEQFF
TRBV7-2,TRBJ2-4,CASSPGQARTKNMQYF
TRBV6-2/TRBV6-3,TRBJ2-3,CASIPSGRPVGDTQYF
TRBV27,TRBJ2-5,CASSPRMLQETQYF
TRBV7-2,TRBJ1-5,CASSPSLFQPQHF
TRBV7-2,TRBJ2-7,CASSLRTEQYF
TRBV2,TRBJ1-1,CASRDTQMNTEAFF
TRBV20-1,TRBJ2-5,CSATRGARETQYF
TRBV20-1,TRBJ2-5,CIAREGSGYLQETQYF
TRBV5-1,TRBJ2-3,CASSPSDRRLDTQYF
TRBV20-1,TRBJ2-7,CSAHDRDRGYEQYF